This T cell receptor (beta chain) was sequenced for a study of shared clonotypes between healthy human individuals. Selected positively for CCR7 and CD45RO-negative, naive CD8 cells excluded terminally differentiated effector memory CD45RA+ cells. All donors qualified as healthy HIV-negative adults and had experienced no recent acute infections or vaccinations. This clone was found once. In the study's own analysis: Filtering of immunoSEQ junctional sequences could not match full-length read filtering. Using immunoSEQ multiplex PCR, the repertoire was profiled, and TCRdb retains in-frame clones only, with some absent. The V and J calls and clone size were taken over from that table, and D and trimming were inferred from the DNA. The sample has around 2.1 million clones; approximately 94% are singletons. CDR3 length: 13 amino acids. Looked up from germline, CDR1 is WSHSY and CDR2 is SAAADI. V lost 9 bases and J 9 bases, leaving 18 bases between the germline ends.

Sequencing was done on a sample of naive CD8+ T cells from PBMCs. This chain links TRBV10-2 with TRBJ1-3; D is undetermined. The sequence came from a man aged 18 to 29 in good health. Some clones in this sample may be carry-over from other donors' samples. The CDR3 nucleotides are TGCGCCAGTTCGACGGGGTCTGCGGCCACCATATATTTT. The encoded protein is CASSTGSAATIYF.